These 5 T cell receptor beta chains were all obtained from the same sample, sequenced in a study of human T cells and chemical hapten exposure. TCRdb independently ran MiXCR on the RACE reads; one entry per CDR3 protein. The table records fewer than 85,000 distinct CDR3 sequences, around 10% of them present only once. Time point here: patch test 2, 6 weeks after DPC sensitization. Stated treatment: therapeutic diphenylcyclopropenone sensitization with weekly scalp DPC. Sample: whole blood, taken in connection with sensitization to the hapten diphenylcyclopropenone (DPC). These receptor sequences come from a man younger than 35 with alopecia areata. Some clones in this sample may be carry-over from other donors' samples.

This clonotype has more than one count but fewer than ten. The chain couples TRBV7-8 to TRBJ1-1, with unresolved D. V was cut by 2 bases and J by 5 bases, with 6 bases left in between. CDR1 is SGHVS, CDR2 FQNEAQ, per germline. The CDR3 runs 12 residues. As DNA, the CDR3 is TGTGCCAGCAGCTTATCCCCTACTGAAGCTTTCTTT. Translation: CASSLSPTEAFF.

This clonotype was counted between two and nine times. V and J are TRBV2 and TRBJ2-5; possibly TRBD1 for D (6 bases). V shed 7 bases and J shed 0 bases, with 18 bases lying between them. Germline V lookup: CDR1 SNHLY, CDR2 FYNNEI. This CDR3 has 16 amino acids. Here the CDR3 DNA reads TGTGCCAGCATCCGGGACATTTCATTGTACCAAGAGACCCAGTACTTC. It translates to CASIRDISLYQETQYF.

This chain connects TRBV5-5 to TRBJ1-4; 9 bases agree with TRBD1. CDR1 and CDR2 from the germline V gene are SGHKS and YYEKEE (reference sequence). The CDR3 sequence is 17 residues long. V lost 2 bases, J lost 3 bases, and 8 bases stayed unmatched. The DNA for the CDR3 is TGTGCCAGCAGCTTACTCGAGGGACAGGGACCTAATGAAAAACTGTTTTTT. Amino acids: CASSLLEGQGPNEKLFF.

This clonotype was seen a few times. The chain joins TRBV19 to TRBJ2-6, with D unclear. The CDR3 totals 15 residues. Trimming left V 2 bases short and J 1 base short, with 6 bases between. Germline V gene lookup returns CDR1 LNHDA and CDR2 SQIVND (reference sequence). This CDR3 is CASSIRRSGANVLTF. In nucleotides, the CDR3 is TGTGCCAGTAGTATACGTAGATCTGGGGCCAACGTCCTGACTTTC.

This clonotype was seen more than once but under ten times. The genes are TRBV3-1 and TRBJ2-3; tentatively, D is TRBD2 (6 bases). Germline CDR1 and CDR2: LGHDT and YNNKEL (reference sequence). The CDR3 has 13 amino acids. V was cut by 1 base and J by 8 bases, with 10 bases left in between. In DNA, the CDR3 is TGTGCCAGCAGCCAAGGTGCGGGGTCTACGCAGTATTTT. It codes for CASSQGAGSTQYF.